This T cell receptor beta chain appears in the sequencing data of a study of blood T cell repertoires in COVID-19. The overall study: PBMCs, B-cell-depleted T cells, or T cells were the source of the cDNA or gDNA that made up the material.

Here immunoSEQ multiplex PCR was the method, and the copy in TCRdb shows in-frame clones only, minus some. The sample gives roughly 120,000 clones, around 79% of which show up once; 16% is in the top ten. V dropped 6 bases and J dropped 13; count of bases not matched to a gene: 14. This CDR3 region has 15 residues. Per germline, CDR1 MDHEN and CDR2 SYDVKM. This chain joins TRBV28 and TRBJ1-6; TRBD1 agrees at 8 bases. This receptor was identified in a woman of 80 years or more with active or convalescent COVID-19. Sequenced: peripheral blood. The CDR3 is CASRPGQVLFLPLHF. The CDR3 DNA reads TGTGCCAGCAGACCGGGACAGGTTTTATTCTTGCCCCTCCACTTT.